This T cell receptor (beta chain) was found in a study of blood T cell repertoires in COVID-19. This CDR3 contains 13 residues. V gave up 2 bases and J gave up 1 base, with 5 bases separating them. Method: immunoSEQ multiplex PCR; TCRdb's copy keeps in-frame clones and lacks some. In the table there are 200,000 to 250,000 clones, roughly four fifths of which are singletons. What was sequenced was PBMCs or T cells enriched from blood (not recorded which). This receptor was obtained from a man in his fifties or sixties who had recovered from COVID-19. The chain employs TRBV12-3 or TRBV12-4 and TRBJ1-2; no clear D gene. CDR3 amino acids: CASSLRVNYGYTF. The CDR3 DNA reads TGTGCCAGCAGTTTACGTGTTAACTATGGCTACACCTTC.